A single sample gave rise to the 12 T cell receptor beta chains below, sequenced in a study of blood T cell repertoires in COVID-19. Here immunoSEQ multiplex PCR was the method, and the copy in TCRdb shows in-frame clones only, minus some. Of about 440,000 clones in the sample, roughly 90% are singletons; the top ten hold 4% to 5.5%. Sequencing was carried out using peripheral blood. Every receptor here comes from a woman aged 25 to 39 with acute or convalescent COVID-19.

The chain has TRBV19 and TRBJ2-1, with 9 bases identical to TRBD1. The CDR3 is made up of 17 amino acids. Losses at the gene ends were 6 bases for V and 0 bases for J; bases not matched to a gene: 9. Germline values: CDR1 LNHDA, CDR2 SQIVND (reference sequence). CDR3 in DNA: TGTGCCAGTAGATCGGACAGGGGATTAAGCTCCTACAATGAGCAGTTCTTC. This codes for CASRSDRGLSSYNEQFF.

The chain recombines TRBV21-1 with TRBJ2-7; no check of the table's D call, TRBD1, against the DNA was made. TRBV21-1 is listed as a pseudogene. The CDR3 sequence is 15 residues long. This CDR3 reads CASSSRTGKCHEQYF. DNA of the CDR3: TGTGCCAGCAGCAGTCGGACAGGTAAGTGCCACGAGCAGTACTTC.

The chain carries TRBV28 and TRBJ2-6, with D perhaps TRBD2 (5 bases). Germline V gives CDR1 MDHEN, CDR2 SYDVKM. Trimming pared 3 bases from V and 0 bases from J, leaving 6 bases between. The CDR3 sequence is 15 residues long. The CDR3 reads CASSLGSSGANVLTF. The CDR3 DNA is TGTGCCAGCAGTTTGGGGAGCTCTGGGGCCAACGTCCTGACTTTC.

The V gene is TRBV5-5, the J gene TRBJ2-1; D is unresolved. The CDR3 totals 15 residues. Germline loops: CDR1 SGHKS, CDR2 YYEKEE (reference sequence). Trimming shortened V by 4 bases and J by 0 bases, and 11 bases separated the two germline ends. CDR3 amino acids: CASSQQSSSYNEQFF. CDR3 coding DNA: TGTGCCAGCAGCCAACAGTCGAGCTCCTACAATGAGCAGTTCTTC.

The rearrangement links TRBV2 to TRBJ2-1, with TRBD1 as a possible D gene (5 bases). The CDR3 runs 17 residues. Germline V gives CDR1 SNHLY, CDR2 FYNNEI. V gave up 8 bases and J gave up 5 bases, with 25 bases separating them. The CDR3 region is CASPPDTSRVLDNEQFF. CDR3 bases: TGTGCCAGCCCTCCGGACACGTCCCGGGTTTTGGACAATGAGCAGTTCTTC. The complete variable domain, with remaining parts taken from reference TRBV2 and TRBJ2-1, reads EPEVTQTPSHQVTQMGQEVILRCVPISNHLYFYWYRQILGQKVEFLVSFYNNEISEKSEIFDDQFSVERPDGSNFTLKIRSTKLEDSAMYFCASPPDTSRVLDNEQFFGPGTRLTVL.

This clone was observed a single time. This rearrangement joins TRBV4-1 to TRBJ2-7, with D perhaps TRBD2 (5 bases). CDR1 is MGHRA, CDR2 YSYEKL, per germline. This CDR3 is built from 15 residues. Trimming removed 8 bases from V and 2 bases from J, with 19 bases in between. CDR3 bases: TGCGCCAGCTCAGCCAAGTTTCCGGGAACCTACGAGCAGTACTTC. Translating it yields CASSAKFPGTYEQYF.

The chain recombines TRBV9 with TRBJ2-3; the match to TRBD2 covers 7 bases. The CDR3 runs to 14 residues. V shed 2 bases and J 9 bases; nucleotides not matched to a gene: 9. Germline CDR1 SGDLS, CDR2 YYNGEE. This chain's CDR3 is CASSVREGSGTQYF. DNA of the CDR3: TGTGCCAGCAGCGTCAGGGAGGGGAGTGGCACGCAGTATTTT.

The V and J genes are TRBV9 and TRBJ2-7, with 7 bases matching TRBD1. The CDR3 is made up of 19 amino acids. V was pared by 5 bases and J by 6 bases, with 26 bases of the junction left unmatched. Germline values: CDR1 SGDLS, CDR2 YYNGEE. This chain's CDR3 is CASRPTSLPQQGLRFEQYF. In nucleotides, the CDR3 is TGTGCCAGCAGACCAACATCCCTCCCCCAACAGGGGCTCCGGTTCGAGCAGTACTTC.

The chain is built from TRBV7-9 and TRBJ2-7, with 7 bases identical to TRBD1. From germline, CDR1 is SEHNR and CDR2 FQNEAQ (reference sequence). The trim removed 1 base at V and 3 bases at J, leaving 3 bases unmatched. CDR3 length: 14 amino acids. The CDR3: CASSLGGQRYEQYF. In DNA form, the CDR3 reads TGTGCCAGCAGCTTAGGGGGACAGCGCTACGAGCAGTACTTC. The full variable domain, in which reference TRBV7-9 and TRBJ2-7 provide the parts outside the CDR3, is DTGVSQNPRHKITKRGQNVTFRCDPISEHNRLYWYRQTLGQGPEFLTYFQNEAQLEKSRLLSDRFSAERPKGSFSTLEIQRTEQGDSAMYLCASSLGGQRYEQYFGPGTRLTVT.

J is TRBJ2-2 and V is TRBV6-2 or TRBV6-3, with 9 bases lining up with TRBD1. After removal of 4 bases from V and 5 bases from J, the junction contained 5 bases not matched to a gene. CDR1 is MNHEY and CDR2 is SVGEGT in the germline V gene. CDR3 length: 15 amino acids. CDR3 region: CASSSSGTGTGELFF. The CDR3 region has the DNA TGTGCCAGCAGTTCGTCCGGGACAGGGACCGGGGAGCTGTTTTTT.

The chain joins TRBV24-1 to TRBJ1-4, with D tentatively TRBD1 (5 bases). Between the trimmed V and J ends, which lost 4 bases and 7 bases, there was a span of 18 bases. The CDR3 is 16 residues long. The germline CDR1 and CDR2 sequences are KGHDR and SFDVKD. The CDR3 DNA is TGTGCCACCAGTGACCCTTTTGGGACGGGGGGTGAAAAACTGTTTTTT. It codes for CATSDPFGTGGEKLFF.

J is TRBJ1-1 and V is TRBV28; D ambiguous. Germline V gives CDR1 MDHEN, CDR2 SYDVKM. The CDR3 has 10 residues. V lost 10 bases, J lost 10 bases, and 13 bases lay in between. Written as DNA, the CDR3 is TGTGCCACGGAGGGCTATGGAGCTTTCTTT. Its protein product is CATEGYGAFF.